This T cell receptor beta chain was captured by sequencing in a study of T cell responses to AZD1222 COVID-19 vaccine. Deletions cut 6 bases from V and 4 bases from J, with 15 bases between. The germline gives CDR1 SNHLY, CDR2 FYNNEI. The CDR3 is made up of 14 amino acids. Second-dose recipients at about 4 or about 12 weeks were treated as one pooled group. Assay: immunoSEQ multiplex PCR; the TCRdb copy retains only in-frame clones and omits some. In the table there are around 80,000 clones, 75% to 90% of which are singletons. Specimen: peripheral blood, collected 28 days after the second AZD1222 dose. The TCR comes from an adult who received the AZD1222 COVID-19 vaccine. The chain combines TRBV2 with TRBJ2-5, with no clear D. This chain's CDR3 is CASRSSPKIETQYF. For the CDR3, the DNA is TGTGCCAGCAGGTCCTCCCCCAAGATAGAGACCCAGTACTTC.